This TCR beta chain appears in the sequencing data of a study of cytomegalovirus exposure and HLA in healthy donors. Study-wide findings and caveats: In a later analysis, TCR beta V- and J-gene trimming showed a link to a missense DCLRE1C variant. In an earlier analysis, productive rearrangement rates for most beta V segments clustered near 87% or 30%. Looking again later, the authors saw that most CMV-associated TCR beta chains seemed HLA-restricted.

A multiplex PCR was run with 60 Vbeta primers and 13 Jbeta primers. Clones were read by immunoSEQ multiplex PCR, and TCRdb kept only the in-frame ones, dropping some. The sample yields around 180,000 clones, about 80% seen once. Trimming left V 5 bases short and J 4 bases short, with 12 bases between. Germline-derived CDR1 and CDR2 are MNHNY and SVGAGI (reference sequence). The CDR3 length is 14 residues. A note on this clone: Its antigen is undetermined.

The TCR comes from a man between 18 and 29 years old in good health and CMV-seronegative. The chain has TRBV6-6 and TRBJ1-5, with D maybe TRBD1 (5 bases). Material: PBMCs. The CDR3 nucleotides are TGTGCCAGCAGTAAGACAGAACGAAATCAGCCCCAGCATTTT. It translates to CASSKTERNQPQHF.